This entry lists 4 T cell receptor beta chains sequenced from one sample in a study of blood T cell repertoires in COVID-19. Some clones are missing from TCRdb's copy, which holds only in-frame ones; the method was immunoSEQ multiplex PCR. Of 45,000 to 70,000 clones listed, roughly 87% were seen once; the top ten hold about 20%. The sample comprised peripheral blood. These receptor sequences come from a woman aged 55-69 years with acute or convalescent COVID-19.

The count of this clone is one. J is TRBJ2-3 and V is TRBV10-3, with 9 bases identical to TRBD2. The CDR3 contains 14 residues. V gave up 10 bases and J gave up 0 bases; unmatched junction bases: 5. Germline V gives CDR1 ENHRY, CDR2 SYGVKD. Here the CDR3 DNA reads TGTGCCAGCATGACTAGCGGAAGCACAGATACGCAGTATTTT. Amino acid sequence: CASMTSGSTDTQYF.

This clone was counted a single time. The rearrangement uses TRBV19 and TRBJ1-2; D is ambiguous. Germline CDR1 LNHDA, CDR2 SQIVND (reference sequence). The CDR3 runs 13 residues. The germline V and J ends were trimmed by 3 bases and 8 bases, with 13 bases remaining between them. CDR3 sequence reads: CASSISVGNGYTF. For the CDR3, the DNA is TGTGCCAGTAGTATTTCGGTCGGGAACGGCTACACCTTC. Filled out from reference TRBV19 and TRBJ1-2, the complete variable domain reads DGGITQSPKYLFRKEGQNVTLSCEQNLNHDAMYWYRQDPGQGLRLIYYSQIVNDFQKGDIAEGYSVSREKKESFPLTVTSAQKNPTAFYLCASSISVGNGYTFGSGTRLTVV.

The chain uses TRBV29-1 and TRBJ2-1; a possible D gene is TRBD2 (6 bases). CDR1 SQVTM and CDR2 ANQGSEA come from the germline V gene. Trimming removed 6 bases at V and 8 bases at J, with 17 bases between. This CDR3 has 13 residues. The CDR3 region has the DNA TGCAGCGTACGTGGGGGGTCTTTTGATGAGCAGTTCTTC. Residues: CSVRGGSFDEQFF.

The rearrangement links TRBV16 to TRBJ2-2; D gene ambiguous. The V gene lost 3 bases and the J gene lost 10 bases, with 12 bases spanning the gap. Germline CDR1 reads KGHSY; CDR2 reads FQNENV. CDR3 length equals 13 residues. CDR3 region: CASSQLELAELFF. The CDR3 DNA reads as TGTGCCAGCAGCCAGCTCGAGTTAGCGGAGCTGTTTTTT.